The clone carrying this TCR beta chain has a single count. Its antigen is currently unknown. Using immunoSEQ multiplex PCR, the repertoire was profiled, and TCRdb retains in-frame clones only, with some absent. The repertoire holds about 100,000 clones, with around 89% as singletons. The sample is drawn from a study of T cell responses to AZD1222 COVID-19 vaccine. About the research overall: Pooled together were second doses at about 4 or about 12 weeks.

Overall study findings and caveats: Per reports, nearly half of all spike-specific TCRs target regions that are unmutated in variants. Repertoires were collected only later (after the peak T cell response had occurred). Donors, mostly white British, included more females; clonal diversity was possibly underestimated.

Germline values: CDR1 LNHNV, CDR2 YYDKDF (reference sequence). This CDR3 is 15 amino acids long. V gave up 3 bases and J gave up 5 bases, with 16 bases separating them. This sequence joins TRBV15 and TRBJ2-5, with D perhaps TRBD2 (6 bases). The source of this sequence is an adult in good health. The sequencing here drew on peripheral blood, taken on day 0 of AZD1222 vaccination. CDR3 sequence: CATSRDGGRRETQYF. The CDR3 region has the DNA TGTGCCACCAGCAGGGATGGGGGGAGGCGGGAGACCCAGTACTTC.